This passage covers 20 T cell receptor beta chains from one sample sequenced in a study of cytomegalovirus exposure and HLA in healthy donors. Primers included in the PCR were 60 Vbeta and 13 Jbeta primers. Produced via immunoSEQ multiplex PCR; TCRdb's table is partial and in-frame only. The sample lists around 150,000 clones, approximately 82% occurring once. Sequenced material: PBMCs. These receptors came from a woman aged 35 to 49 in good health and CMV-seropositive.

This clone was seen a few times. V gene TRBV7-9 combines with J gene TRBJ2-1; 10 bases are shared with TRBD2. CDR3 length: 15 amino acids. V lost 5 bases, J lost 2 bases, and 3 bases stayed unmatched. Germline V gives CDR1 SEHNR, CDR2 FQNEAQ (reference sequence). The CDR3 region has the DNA TGTGCCAGCAGCAAAGCGGGAGGGGCCTACAATGAGCAGTTCTTC. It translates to CASSKAGGAYNEQFF.

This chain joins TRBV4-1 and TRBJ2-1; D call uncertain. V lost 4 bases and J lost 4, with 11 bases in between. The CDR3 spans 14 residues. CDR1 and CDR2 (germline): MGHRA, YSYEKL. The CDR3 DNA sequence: TGCGCCAGCAGCCCGTCAACAGATTACAATGAGCAGTTCTTC. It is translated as CASSPSTDYNEQFF.

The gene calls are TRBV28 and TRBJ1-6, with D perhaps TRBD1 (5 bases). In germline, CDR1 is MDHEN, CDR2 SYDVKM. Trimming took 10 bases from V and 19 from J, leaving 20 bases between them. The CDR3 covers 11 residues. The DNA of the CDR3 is TGTGCCACCCGAATTCGGGGGAACCTTCACTTT. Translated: CATRIRGNLHF.

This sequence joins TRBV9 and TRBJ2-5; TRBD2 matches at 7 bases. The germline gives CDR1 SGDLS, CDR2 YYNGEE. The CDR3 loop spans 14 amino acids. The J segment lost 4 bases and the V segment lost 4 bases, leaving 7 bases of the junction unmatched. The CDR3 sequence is CASSTWGGGETQYF. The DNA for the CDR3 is TGTGCCAGCAGCACCTGGGGGGGAGGAGAGACCCAGTACTTC. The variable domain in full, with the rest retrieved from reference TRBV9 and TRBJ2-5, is DSGVTQTPKHLITATGQRVTLRCSPRSGDLSVYWYQQSLDQGLQFLIQYYNGEERAKGNILERFSAQQFPDLHSELNLSSLELGDSALYFCASSTWGGGETQYFGPGTRLLVL.

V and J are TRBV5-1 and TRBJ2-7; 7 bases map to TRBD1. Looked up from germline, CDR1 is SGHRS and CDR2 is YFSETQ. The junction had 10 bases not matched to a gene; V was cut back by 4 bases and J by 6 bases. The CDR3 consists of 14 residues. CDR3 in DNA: TGCGCCAGCAGCCCGGCGCAACAGGGGCGCGAGCAGTACTTC. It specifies CASSPAQQGREQYF.

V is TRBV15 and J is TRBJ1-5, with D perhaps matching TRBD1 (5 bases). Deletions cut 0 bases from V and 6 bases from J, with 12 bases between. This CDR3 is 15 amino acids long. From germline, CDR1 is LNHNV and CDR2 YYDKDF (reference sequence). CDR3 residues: CATSRDIQGSQPQHF. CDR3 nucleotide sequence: TGTGCCACCAGCAGAGATATTCAGGGAAGTCAGCCCCAGCATTTT.

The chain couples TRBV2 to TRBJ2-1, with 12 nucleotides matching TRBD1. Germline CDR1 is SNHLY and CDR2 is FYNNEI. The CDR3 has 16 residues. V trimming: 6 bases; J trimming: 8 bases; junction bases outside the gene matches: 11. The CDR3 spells CASSRDRGRFVYEQFF. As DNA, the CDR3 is TGTGCCAGCAGCCGGGACAGGGGGCGATTTGTGTATGAGCAGTTCTTC.

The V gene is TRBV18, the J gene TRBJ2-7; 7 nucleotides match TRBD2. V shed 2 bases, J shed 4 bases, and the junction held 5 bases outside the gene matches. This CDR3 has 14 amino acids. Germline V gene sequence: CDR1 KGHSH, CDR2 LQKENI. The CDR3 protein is CASSPASGSYEQYF. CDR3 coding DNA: TGTGCCAGCTCACCAGCTAGCGGTTCTTACGAGCAGTACTTC.

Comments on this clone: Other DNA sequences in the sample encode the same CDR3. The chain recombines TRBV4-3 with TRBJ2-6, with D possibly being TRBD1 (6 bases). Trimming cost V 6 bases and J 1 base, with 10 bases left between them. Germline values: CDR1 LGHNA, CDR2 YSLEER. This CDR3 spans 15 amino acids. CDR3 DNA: TGCGCCAGCAGTCAAAGGGGGTCTGGGGCCAACGTCCTGACTTTC. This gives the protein CASSQRGSGANVLTF.

The CDR3 DNA sequence: TGTGCCAGCAGCTTAGACGGGGGAGATAGCGACGAGCAGTACTTC. It is translated as CASSLDGGDSDEQYF. The rearrangement links TRBV7-9 to TRBJ2-7; a possible D gene is TRBD2 (6 bases). Germline lookup yields CDR1 SEHNR and CDR2 FQNEAQ (reference sequence). The V end lost 1 base, the J end lost 5 bases, and 15 bases lay between the germline ends. The CDR3 has 15 residues.

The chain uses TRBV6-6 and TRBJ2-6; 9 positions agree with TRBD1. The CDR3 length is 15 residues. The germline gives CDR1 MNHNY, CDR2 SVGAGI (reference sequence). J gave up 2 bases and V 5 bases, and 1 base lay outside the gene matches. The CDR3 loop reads CASSRQGAGANVLTF. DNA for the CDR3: TGTGCCAGCAGTCGACAGGGGGCTGGGGCCAACGTCCTGACTTTC.

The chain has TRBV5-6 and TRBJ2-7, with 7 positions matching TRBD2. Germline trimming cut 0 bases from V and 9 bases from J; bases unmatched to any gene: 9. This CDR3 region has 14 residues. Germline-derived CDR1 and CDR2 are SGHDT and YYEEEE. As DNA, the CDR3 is TGTGCCAGCAGCTTGGTCCAGACTAGCTTGGGGCAGTACTTC. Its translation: CASSLVQTSLGQYF.

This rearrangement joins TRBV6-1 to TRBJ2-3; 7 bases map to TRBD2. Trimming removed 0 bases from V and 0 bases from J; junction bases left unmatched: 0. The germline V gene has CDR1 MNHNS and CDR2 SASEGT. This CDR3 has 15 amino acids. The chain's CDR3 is CASSEASGSTDTQYF. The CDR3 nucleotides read TGTGCCAGCAGTGAAGCTAGCGGGAGCACAGATACGCAGTATTTT.

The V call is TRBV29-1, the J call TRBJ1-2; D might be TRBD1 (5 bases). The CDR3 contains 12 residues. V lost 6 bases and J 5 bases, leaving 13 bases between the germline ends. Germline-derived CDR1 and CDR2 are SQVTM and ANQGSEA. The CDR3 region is CSVRPGVYGYTF. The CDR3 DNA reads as TGCAGCGTGCGCCCGGGGGTTTATGGCTACACCTTC. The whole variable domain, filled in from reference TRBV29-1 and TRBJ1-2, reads SAVISQKPSRDICQRGTSLTIQCQVDSQVTMMFWYRQQPGQSLTLIATANQGSEATYESGFVIDKFPISRPNLTFSTLTVSNMSPEDSSIYLCSVRPGVYGYTFGSGTRLTVV.

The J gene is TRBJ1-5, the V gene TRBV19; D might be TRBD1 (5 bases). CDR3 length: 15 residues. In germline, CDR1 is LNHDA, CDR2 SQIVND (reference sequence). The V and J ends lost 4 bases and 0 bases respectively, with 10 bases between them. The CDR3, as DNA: TGTGCCAGTAGTACTAGGGGCTTTAGCAATCAGCCCCAGCATTTT. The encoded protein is CASSTRGFSNQPQHF.

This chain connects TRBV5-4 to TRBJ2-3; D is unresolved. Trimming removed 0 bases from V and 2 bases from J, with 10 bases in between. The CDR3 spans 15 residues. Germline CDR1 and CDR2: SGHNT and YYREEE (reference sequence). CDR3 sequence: CASSLGALDTDTQYF. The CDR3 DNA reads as TGTGCCAGCAGCTTGGGAGCCTTAGACACAGATACGCAGTATTTT.

CDR3 coding DNA: TGTGCCAGCACCACCACCGGGGACTACAATGAGCAGTTCTTC. It is translated as CASTTTGDYNEQFF. The chain uses TRBV28 and TRBJ2-1; TRBD2 is a possible D gene (5 bases). Trimming left V 7 bases short and J 3 bases short, with 13 bases between. CDR3 length: 14 amino acids. CDR1 MDHEN and CDR2 SYDVKM come from the germline V gene. Using reference TRBV28 and TRBJ2-1 for the parts outside the CDR3, the full variable domain is DVKVTQSSRYLVKRTGEKVFLECVQDMDHENMFWYRQDPGLGLRLIYFSYDVKMKEKGDIPEGYSVSREKKERFSLILESASTNQTSMYLCASTTTGDYNEQFFGPGTRLTVL.

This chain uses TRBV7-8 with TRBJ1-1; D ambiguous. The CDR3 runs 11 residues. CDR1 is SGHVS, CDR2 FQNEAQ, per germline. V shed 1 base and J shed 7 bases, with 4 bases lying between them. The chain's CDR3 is CASSLDSEAFF. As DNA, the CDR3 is TGTGCCAGCAGCTTAGACAGTGAAGCTTTCTTT.

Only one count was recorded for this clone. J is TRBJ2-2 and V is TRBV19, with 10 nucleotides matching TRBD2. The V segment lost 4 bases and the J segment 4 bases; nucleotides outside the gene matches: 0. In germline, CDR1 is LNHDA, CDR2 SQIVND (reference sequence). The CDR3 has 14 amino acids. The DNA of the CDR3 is TGTGCCAGTAGTAGGACTAGCGGCACCGGGGAGCTGTTTTTT. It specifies CASSRTSGTGELFF. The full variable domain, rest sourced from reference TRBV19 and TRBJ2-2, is DGGITQSPKYLFRKEGQNVTLSCEQNLNHDAMYWYRQDPGQGLRLIYYSQIVNDFQKGDIAEGYSVSREKKESFPLTVTSAQKNPTAFYLCASSRTSGTGELFFGEGSRLTVL.

Here the CDR3 DNA reads TGTGCCAGCAGCAGGCAGGGACTATCCACAGGAGATTCACCCCTCCACTTT. Translating gives CASSRQGLSTGDSPLHF. The V gene is TRBV13, the J gene TRBJ1-6; D may be TRBD1 (5 bases). V was cut by 5 bases and J by 8 bases, with 22 bases left in between. Germline-derived CDR1 and CDR2 are PRHDT and FYEKMQ (reference sequence). This CDR3 comprises 17 residues. Variable domain in full (rest from reference TRBV13 and TRBJ1-6): AAGVIQSPRHLIKEKRETATLKCYPIPRHDTVYWYQQGPGQDPQFLISFYEKMQSDKGSIPDRFSAQQFSDYHSELNMSSLELGDSALYFCASSRQGLSTGDSPLHFGNGTRLTVT.